The 25 T cell receptor beta chains given below trace back to one sample, sequenced in a study of cytomegalovirus exposure and HLA in healthy donors. PCR employed 60 Vbeta and 13 Jbeta primers. The data were produced by immunoSEQ multiplex PCR, yet TCRdb's version contains in-frame clones alone and is incomplete. Here the sample spans about 190,000 clones, over 70% being singletons. Sequenced material: PBMCs. The receptors stem from a woman aged 25 to 39 in good health and CMV-seropositive.

The rearrangement links TRBV5-1 to TRBJ2-1; 8 bases agree with TRBD2. The germline gives CDR1 SGHRS, CDR2 YFSETQ. The CDR3 contains 17 residues. V trimming: 1 base; J trimming: 7 bases; junction bases outside the gene matches: 13. This CDR3 reads CASSLLWAGGTRNEQFF. CDR3 bases: TGCGCCAGCAGCTTGTTATGGGCGGGAGGCACCCGGAATGAGCAGTTCTTC.

The chain employs TRBV5-1 and TRBJ2-7; a weak D match, TRBD1 (6 bases). This CDR3 is built from 14 residues. Germline-derived CDR1 and CDR2 are SGHRS and YFSETQ. Trimming left V 3 bases short and J 2 bases short, with 12 bases between. The CDR3: CASSWGPGTYEQYF. As DNA, the CDR3 is TGCGCCAGCAGCTGGGGGCCCGGGACCTACGAGCAGTACTTC.

This rearrangement joins TRBV28 to TRBJ2-7, with 8 positions matching TRBD1. From germline, CDR1 is MDHEN and CDR2 SYDVKM. The CDR3 has 12 residues. Trimming removed 10 bases from V and 6 bases from J; junction bases left unmatched: 8. This CDR3 reads CATGQGAAEQYF. CDR3 nucleotide sequence: TGTGCCACCGGGCAGGGGGCAGCCGAGCAGTACTTC.

V gene TRBV7-9 combines with J gene TRBJ2-1; TRBD2 matches 9 bases. Trimming took 5 bases from V and 6 from J; bases not matched to a gene: 14. The CDR3 is 17 amino acids. Germline assignment: CDR1 SEHNR and CDR2 FQNEAQ (reference sequence). CDR3 amino acids: CASSKQGSGGRANEQFF. The CDR3 DNA reads TGTGCCAGCAGCAAGCAGGGGTCGGGCGGGAGGGCCAATGAGCAGTTCTTC.

The chain recombines TRBV7-6 with TRBJ1-5; 7 bases agree with TRBD1. CDR1 is SGHVS and CDR2 is FNYEAQ in the germline V gene. Trimming took 1 base from V and 7 from J; bases not matched to a gene: 7. This CDR3 has 15 residues. The CDR3 DNA follows: TGTGCCAGCAGCTTAGTTACAGGGGTAGGCCAGCCCCAGCATTTT. It is translated as CASSLVTGVGQPQHF.

V usage is TRBV6-5 and J usage is TRBJ2-7; 7 nucleotides match TRBD1. The CDR3 contains 15 residues. V gave up 5 bases and J gave up 4 bases; unmatched junction bases: 11. The germline gives CDR1 MNHEY, CDR2 SVGAGI. The CDR3 loop is CASSPHKGQMYEQYF. The CDR3 region has the DNA TGTGCCAGCAGTCCTCATAAGGGACAGATGTACGAGCAGTACTTC.

The V call is TRBV28, the J call TRBJ2-1; D might be TRBD2 (5 bases). The CDR3 runs 12 residues. The germline V and J ends were trimmed by 8 bases and 12 bases, with 17 bases remaining between them. Germline CDR1 reads MDHEN; CDR2 reads SYDVKM. The CDR3 protein is CASGSGWSTQFF. CDR3 sequence (DNA): TGTGCCAGCGGATCGGGGTGGAGTACGCAGTTCTTC.

This clone was found a few times. V gene TRBV6-6 combines with J gene TRBJ1-2, with TRBD1 identical over 10 bases. Germline V gene data show CDR1 as MNHNY and CDR2 as SVGAGI (reference sequence). The CDR3 sequence is 15 residues long. With 5 bases clipped from V and 4 bases from J, the junction kept 7 bases outside the gene matches. CDR3 sequence reads: CASSDGQGVLYGYTF. The CDR3, as DNA: TGTGCCAGCAGTGACGGACAGGGGGTGCTCTATGGCTACACCTTC.

This clone was seen only a few times. The gene calls are TRBV20-1 and TRBJ2-3; D unresolved. Per the germline V gene, CDR1 is DFQATT and CDR2 is SNEGSKA (reference sequence). This CDR3 is built from 11 residues. V lost 2 bases and J 7 bases, leaving 7 bases between the germline ends. The CDR3 sequence is CSARSLNTQYF. The CDR3 coding sequence is TGCAGTGCTAGATCTCTAAATACGCAGTATTTT.

This sequence joins TRBV6-5 and TRBJ1-1; D unresolved. Germline-derived CDR1 and CDR2 are MNHEY and SVGAGI. Trimming stripped 6 bases from V and 11 bases from J, with 22 bases between. The CDR3 sequence is 14 residues long. The CDR3 bases are TGTGCCAGCAGCCCTGAATCGCGGGCGGGGTGGGCTTTCTTT. It translates to CASSPESRAGWAFF.

This clone was seen a few times. The rearrangement joins TRBV19 to TRBJ1-1, with D uncertain. There are 14 residues in the CDR3. Germline V gives CDR1 LNHDA, CDR2 SQIVND (reference sequence). V was shortened by 2 bases and J by 2 bases, with 9 bases between the two germline ends. As DNA, the CDR3 is TGTGCCAGTAGTATAACGGCGGCTAACACTGAAGCTTTCTTT. This gives the protein CASSITAANTEAFF.

The chain recombines TRBV6-5 with TRBJ2-1; TRBD1 agrees at 7 bases. Looked up from germline, CDR1 is MNHEY and CDR2 is SVGAGI. There are 15 residues in the CDR3. V lost 0 bases and J lost 5; bases outside the gene matches: 4. The CDR3 sequence is CASSYSGQHNNEQFF. The CDR3 region has the DNA TGTGCCAGCAGTTACTCGGGACAGCATAACAATGAGCAGTTCTTC.

This chain joins TRBV15 and TRBJ1-2; 11 bases line up with TRBD1. The CDR3 covers 16 residues. Per the germline V gene, CDR1 is LNHNV and CDR2 is YYDKDF (reference sequence). The V segment lost 0 bases and the J segment 7 bases; nucleotides outside the gene matches: 7. The CDR3 nucleotides are TGTGCCACCAGCAGAGATACAGGACAGGGGGCGATTGGCTACACCTTC. Translation: CATSRDTGQGAIGYTF.

The rearrangement joins TRBV25-1 to TRBJ2-1, with 10 bases that match TRBD1. With 2 bases clipped from V and 4 bases from J, the junction kept 5 bases outside the gene matches. The CDR3 length is 16 residues. Germline V gene sequence: CDR1 MGHDK, CDR2 SYGVNS. CDR3 sequence reads: CASSEEGQGRYNEQFF. As DNA, the CDR3 is TGTGCCAGCAGTGAAGAGGGACAGGGGAGGTACAATGAGCAGTTCTTC.

This chain connects TRBV28 to TRBJ2-6, with 10 bases matching TRBD1. Germline lookup yields CDR1 MDHEN and CDR2 SYDVKM. With V trimmed by 2 bases and J by 2 bases, 3 bases remained unmatched. This CDR3 is 17 amino acids long. The CDR3 sequence is CASSLGTGVAGANVLTF. The CDR3 nucleotides are TGTGCCAGCAGTTTAGGGACAGGGGTGGCTGGGGCCAACGTCCTGACTTTC.

CDR3 sequence (DNA): TGCGCCAGCAGCTTGAACGGAGATACGCAGTATTTT. It specifies CASSLNGDTQYF. The rearrangement links TRBV5-1 to TRBJ2-3; D gene uncertain. The germline gives CDR1 SGHRS, CDR2 YFSETQ. CDR3 length: 12 amino acids. The germline V and J ends were trimmed by 1 base and 5 bases, with 5 bases remaining between them.

The rearrangement links TRBV19 to TRBJ2-7; 7 nucleotides align to TRBD1. With V trimmed by 1 base and J by 3 bases, 6 bases remained unmatched. Germline values: CDR1 LNHDA, CDR2 SQIVND (reference sequence). This CDR3 spans 15 amino acids. CDR3 in amino acids: CASSIGQGNIYEQYF. As DNA, the CDR3 is TGTGCCAGTAGTATAGGACAGGGTAACATCTACGAGCAGTACTTC.

J is TRBJ2-1 and V is TRBV5-1; 8 positions match TRBD2. This CDR3 comprises 18 residues. Germline V gene lookup returns CDR1 SGHRS and CDR2 YFSETQ. V trimming: 0 bases; J trimming: 5 bases; junction bases outside the gene matches: 13. This CDR3 is CASSLVGVGVAGNNEQFF. The CDR3 bases are TGCGCCAGCAGCTTGGTGGGGGTTGGGGTAGCGGGGAACAATGAGCAGTTCTTC.

The V and J genes are TRBV11-2 and TRBJ2-3, with TRBD2 matching over 7 bases. Trimming removed 5 bases from V and 4 bases from J; junction bases left unmatched: 6. Germline loops: CDR1 SGHAT, CDR2 FQNNGV. The CDR3 is 14 amino acids. The CDR3 nucleotides read TGTGCCAGCAGCCAGGGACTATCGTCAGATACGCAGTATTTT. This encodes CASSQGLSSDTQYF.

The V and J genes are TRBV27 and TRBJ2-7, with a tentative D call TRBD1 (6 bases). The CDR3 spans 13 residues. The ends were cut back, 6 bases at V and 4 bases at J, with 13 bases in the middle. Looked up from germline, CDR1 is MNHEY and CDR2 is SMNVEV (reference sequence). CDR3 coding DNA: TGTGCCAGCAGCCCTGACAGGTATTACGAGCAGTACTTC. It is translated as CASSPDRYYEQYF.

The chain combines TRBV27 with TRBJ1-1; D possibly corresponds to TRBD1 (5 bases). The CDR3 runs to 17 residues. Germline lookup yields CDR1 MNHEY and CDR2 SMNVEV (reference sequence). V shed 6 bases and J shed 1 base, with 21 bases lying between them. In DNA, the CDR3 is TGTGCCAGCAGGCTCCTTCGCCCTGGGGCTAGGAACACTGAAGCTTTCTTT. Translation: CASRLLRPGARNTEAFF.

This clone was recorded a few times. This chain uses TRBV9 with TRBJ2-1; 9 bases match TRBD2. The germline V gene has CDR1 SGDLS and CDR2 YYNGEE. J gave up 4 bases and V 0 bases, and 5 bases lay outside the gene matches. This CDR3 has 16 amino acids. DNA for the CDR3: TGTGCCAGCAGCGTAGGTTTAGCGGGGGCGTACAATGAGCAGTTCTTC. It translates to CASSVGLAGAYNEQFF. Drawing the rest from reference TRBV9 and TRBJ2-1, the complete variable domain is DSGVTQTPKHLITATGQRVTLRCSPRSGDLSVYWYQQSLDQGLQFLIQYYNGEERAKGNILERFSAQQFPDLHSELNLSSLELGDSALYFCASSVGLAGAYNEQFFGPGTRLTVL.

This clone was counted only a few times. CDR3 coding DNA: TGTGCCAGCAGTGGCTGGAATGAGCAGTTCTTC. It translates to CASSGWNEQFF. The chain employs TRBV6-5 and TRBJ2-1; D unclear. Germline values: CDR1 MNHEY, CDR2 SVGAGI. This CDR3 is 11 amino acids long. V dropped 5 bases and J dropped 7 bases, with 6 bases sitting between them.

This clone occurred a few times. The chain links TRBV6-1 to TRBJ2-4; 8 bases match TRBD1. Germline CDR1 reads MNHNS; CDR2 reads SASEGT. After removal of 0 bases from V and 6 bases from J, the junction contained 4 bases not matched to a gene. The CDR3 runs to 15 residues. The CDR3 loop reads CASSEAGGQGNIQYF. The CDR3, as DNA: TGTGCCAGCAGTGAAGCGGGTGGACAGGGAAACATTCAGTACTTC.

This chain uses TRBV27 with TRBJ1-2; TRBD1 aligns across 10 bases. The V gene end was trimmed by 4 bases and the J gene end by 0 bases; junction bases not matched to a gene: 11. This CDR3 is built from 18 residues. Germline V gives CDR1 MNHEY, CDR2 SMNVEV (reference sequence). CDR3 in DNA: TGTGCCAGCAGTTCGGAAGGGGGACAGGGGAGTACTAACTATGGCTACACCTTC. Its protein product is CASSSEGGQGSTNYGYTF.